These 27 T cell receptor beta chains came from one sample sequenced in a study of cytomegalovirus exposure and HLA in healthy donors. Researchers ran the PCR with 60 Vbeta and 13 Jbeta primers. The data were produced by immunoSEQ multiplex PCR, yet TCRdb's version contains in-frame clones alone and is incomplete. The sample has 200,000 to 300,000 clones; around 81% are singletons. Sample: PBMCs. These receptors originate from a woman in her fifties or sixties in good health and CMV-seropositive.

The genes are TRBV5-1 and TRBJ1-1, with 7 bases aligning to TRBD1. The V gene end was trimmed by 3 bases and the J gene end by 0 bases; junction bases not matched to a gene: 2. The CDR3 sequence is 14 residues long. Germline V gene lookup returns CDR1 SGHRS and CDR2 YFSETQ. The chain's CDR3 is CASSSTGVNTEAFF. The CDR3 DNA reads TGCGCCAGCAGCTCAACAGGGGTGAACACTGAAGCTTTCTTT.

The chain joins TRBV28 to TRBJ1-3; D gene unclear. The CDR3 runs to 14 residues. Germline lookup yields CDR1 MDHEN and CDR2 SYDVKM. Trimming stripped 1 base from V and 3 bases from J, with 7 bases between. Written as DNA, the CDR3 is TGTGCCAGCAGTTTATCAGGTCTTGGAAACACCATATATTTT. Protein sequence: CASSLSGLGNTIYF.

The CDR3 sequence: CASSLKTGLAEGSYNEQFF. DNA for the CDR3: TGTGCCAGCAGCCTAAAAACGGGACTAGCGGAGGGCTCCTACAATGAGCAGTTCTTC. The V gene is TRBV7-6, the J gene TRBJ2-1; 11 bases are a match to TRBD2. The CDR3 extends over 19 amino acids. The V and J ends lost 5 bases and 0 bases, in that order; junction bases with no gene match: 12. The germline gives CDR1 SGHVS, CDR2 FNYEAQ. Full variable domain (rest looked up from reference TRBV7-6 and TRBJ2-1): GAGVSQSPRYKVTKRGQDVALRCDPISGHVSLYWYRQALGQGPEFLTYFNYEAQQDKSGLPNDRFSAERPEGSISTLTIQRTEQRDSAMYRCASSLKTGLAEGSYNEQFFGPGTRLTVL.

The chain has TRBV19 and TRBJ2-1; TRBD2 matches at 9 bases. This CDR3 has 16 residues. Per the germline V gene, CDR1 is LNHDA and CDR2 is SQIVND (reference sequence). The J segment lost 8 bases and the V segment lost 5 bases, leaving 13 bases of the junction unmatched. CDR3 nucleotides: TGTGCCAGTAGTGGTCCGGGACTAGCAAGGGTCTATGAGCAGTTCTTC. The encoded protein is CASSGPGLARVYEQFF.

This sequence joins TRBV5-1 and TRBJ1-2; D not resolved. Trimming took 7 bases from V and 5 from J, leaving 12 bases between them. Per the germline V gene, CDR1 is SGHRS and CDR2 is YFSETQ. The CDR3 loop spans 12 amino acids. CDR3 bases: TGCGCCAGCTCTGGGGAGGGATATGGCTACACCTTC. Translating it yields CASSGEGYGYTF.

This rearrangement joins TRBV29-1 to TRBJ2-7, with D maybe TRBD1 (6 bases). Germline CDR1 and CDR2: SQVTM and ANQGSEA. This CDR3 is built from 14 residues. V shed 7 bases and J shed 1 base, with 17 bases lying between them. The CDR3 spells CSGIRGPESYEQYF. Written as DNA, the CDR3 is TGCAGCGGTATCAGGGGCCCCGAATCCTACGAGCAGTACTTC.

The chain employs TRBV30 and TRBJ1-2; D gene ambiguous. The CDR3 runs 10 residues. Germline V gene sequence: CDR1 GTSNPN, CDR2 SVGIG (reference sequence). This CDR3 reads CCGKPYGYTF. The CDR3 DNA reads TGTTGCGGGAAACCCTATGGCTACACCTTC.

The chain uses TRBV29-1 and TRBJ1-3; TRBD1 might be the D (6 bases). V was trimmed by 4 bases and J by 2 bases, leaving 9 bases between them. CDR3 length: 13 amino acids. Per germline, CDR1 SQVTM and CDR2 ANQGSEA. CDR3 coding DNA: TGCAGCGTTGCCACAGGGCCTGGAAACACCATATATTTT. Residues: CSVATGPGNTIYF.

The V gene is TRBV5-4, the J gene TRBJ1-4; weak D call: TRBD1 (6 bases). The V and J ends lost 0 bases and 7 bases respectively, with 10 bases between them. This CDR3 has 14 amino acids. Germline V gene lookup returns CDR1 SGHNT and CDR2 YYREEE (reference sequence). DNA for the CDR3: TGTGCCAGCAGCTTGGGCGGGGGCACTGAAAAACTGTTTTTT. This encodes CASSLGGGTEKLFF. The full variable domain, completed using reference TRBV5-4 and TRBJ1-4, is ETGVTQSPTHLIKTRGQQVTLRCSSQSGHNTVSWYQQALGQGPQFIFQYYREEENGRGNFPPRFSGLQFPNYSSELNVNALELDDSALYLCASSLGGGTEKLFFGSGTQLSVL.

CDR3 protein: CASSWDRVAYGYTF. CDR3 coding DNA: TGTGCCAGCAGCTGGGACAGGGTTGCCTATGGCTACACCTTC. The chain has TRBV5-5 and TRBJ1-2; 9 bases are shared with TRBD1. Per germline, CDR1 SGHKS and CDR2 YYEKEE (reference sequence). Trimming removed 3 bases from V and 4 bases from J; junction bases left unmatched: 4. CDR3 length equals 14 residues.

This sequence joins TRBV7-8 and TRBJ2-1, with 7 bases lining up with TRBD2. Looked up from germline, CDR1 is SGHVS and CDR2 is FQNEAQ. The CDR3 spans 15 residues. V lost 4 bases, J lost 7 bases, and 10 bases stayed unmatched. The CDR3 loop reads CASSSRTSYLNEQFF. The CDR3 DNA reads TGTGCCAGCAGCTCCCGGACTAGTTACTTGAATGAGCAGTTCTTC. The full variable domain, its missing parts supplied by reference TRBV7-8 and TRBJ2-1, is GAGVSQSPRYKVAKRGQDVALRCDPISGHVSLFWYQQALGQGPEFLTYFQNEAQLDKSGLPSDRFFAERPEGSVSTLKIQRTQQEDSAVYLCASSSRTSYLNEQFFGPGTRLTVL.

The chain carries TRBV11-2 and TRBJ2-1; 12 nucleotides line up with TRBD2. Germline V CDR1 and CDR2: SGHAT, FQNNGV. With 3 bases clipped from V and 15 bases from J, the junction kept 6 bases outside the gene matches. There are 13 residues in the CDR3. CDR3 region: CASSFASGRALFF. The CDR3 region has the DNA TGTGCCAGCAGCTTCGCTAGCGGGAGGGCCCTGTTCTTC.

This clone was seen a handful of times. The rearrangement links TRBV25-1 to TRBJ2-7; TRBD1 agrees at 8 bases. CDR1 is MGHDK, CDR2 SYGVNS, per germline. The CDR3 totals 13 residues. Trimming removed 7 bases from V and 5 bases from J; junction bases left unmatched: 7. CDR3 bases: TGTGCCAGCATGACAGGGGTATCAAACGAGCAGTACTTC. Its protein product is CASMTGVSNEQYF.

The CDR3 loop reads CASSTDSVSYEQYF. The CDR3 DNA sequence: TGTGCCAGCAGTACGGACTCAGTCTCCTACGAGCAGTACTTC. The chain employs TRBV28 and TRBJ2-7, with a tentative D call TRBD2 (5 bases). The CDR3 runs to 14 residues. Looked up from germline, CDR1 is MDHEN and CDR2 is SYDVKM. Trimming stripped 5 bases from V and 0 bases from J, with 11 bases between.

The chain recombines TRBV28 with TRBJ2-5, with TRBD2 matching over 13 bases. The germline CDR1 and CDR2 sequences are MDHEN and SYDVKM. The CDR3 sequence is 16 residues long. Unmatched junction bases numbered 11, after V lost 6 bases and J lost 7 bases. The DNA for the CDR3 is TGTGCCAGCAGGATCGGACTAGCGGGAGAGCGCGCGACCCAGTACTTC. As protein: CASRIGLAGERATQYF.

The chain employs TRBV6-5 and TRBJ1-6; 9 bases match TRBD1. The V segment lost 6 bases and the J segment 7 bases; nucleotides outside the gene matches: 4. CDR1 is MNHEY, CDR2 SVGAGI, per germline. This CDR3 is built from 14 residues. CDR3 amino acids: CASRRTGENSPLHF. DNA for the CDR3: TGTGCCAGCAGAAGGACAGGGGAAAATTCACCCCTCCACTTT.

The chain is built from TRBV19 and TRBJ2-5; 8 bases agree with TRBD1. Germline loops: CDR1 LNHDA, CDR2 SQIVND (reference sequence). Trimming removed 3 bases from V and 5 bases from J; junction bases left unmatched: 5. The CDR3 runs 14 residues. CDR3 nucleotide sequence: TGTGCCAGTAGTATCGGACAGGGAACGGAGACCCAGTACTTC. It translates to CASSIGQGTETQYF.

Comments on this clone: The same CDR3 is also encoded by other DNA sequences in this sample. The chain is built from TRBV27 and TRBJ1-2, with D perhaps matching TRBD1 (6 bases). The germline CDR1 and CDR2 sequences are MNHEY and SMNVEV (reference sequence). The V end was cut by 6 bases, the J end by 2 bases, with 10 bases between. The CDR3 spans 13 residues. The CDR3 DNA is TGTGCCAGCAGCCTGACAGGAAACTATGGCTACACCTTC. Protein product: CASSLTGNYGYTF.

This chain connects TRBV7-9 to TRBJ1-2; 7 positions match TRBD1. V dropped 5 bases and J dropped 4; count of bases not matched to a gene: 4. The CDR3 consists of 13 residues. Germline assignment: CDR1 SEHNR and CDR2 FQNEAQ (reference sequence). The chain's CDR3 is CASSRDRVYGYTF. In DNA, the CDR3 is TGTGCCAGCAGCAGGGACAGAGTCTATGGCTACACCTTC.

This clone was counted between two and nine times. This chain joins TRBV21-1 and TRBJ2-7; the table's TRBD2 call for D was not verified on the DNA. TRBV21-1 is a pseudogene. The CDR3 is 17 amino acids. The CDR3 nucleotides are TGTGCCAGCAGCCGGACCTCTGCTAGCGGGGTCTCCTACGAGCAGTACTTC. This translates into CASSRTSASGVSYEQYF.

This chain joins TRBV10-3 and TRBJ2-7; the match to TRBD1 covers 7 bases. Trimming took 5 bases from V and 6 from J; bases not matched to a gene: 7. Per the germline V gene, CDR1 is ENHRY and CDR2 is SYGVKD. The CDR3 is 13 residues long. Written as DNA, the CDR3 is TGTGCCATCAGTAACAACAGGGGAGTCGAGCAGTACTTC. It specifies CAISNNRGVEQYF.

V usage is TRBV5-1 and J usage is TRBJ2-5; D not certain. The germline gives CDR1 SGHRS, CDR2 YFSETQ. V dropped 1 base and J dropped 1 base, with 8 bases sitting between them. The CDR3 is 14 amino acids. The DNA for the CDR3 is TGCGCCAGCAGCTTGTATAGCCTCCAAGAGACCCAGTACTTC. This sequence encodes CASSLYSLQETQYF.

This clone occurred once. The V and J genes are TRBV5-6 and TRBJ2-7; the match to TRBD2 covers 7 bases. Germline CDR1 reads SGHDT; CDR2 reads YYEEEE. This CDR3 comprises 14 residues. V was clipped by 5 bases and J by 2 bases; unmatched bases: 7. In DNA form, the CDR3 reads TGTGCCAGCAGGCCCTGGGGGGGGACCTACGAGCAGTACTTC. Translation gives CASRPWGGTYEQYF.

This clone appeared a single time. CDR3: CASSPRDRGYEQFF. The CDR3 nucleotides read TGTGCCAGCAGCCCCCGGGACAGGGGCTATGAGCAGTTCTTC. The J gene is TRBJ2-1, the V gene TRBV7-7; 10 bases are a match to TRBD1. Looked up from germline, CDR1 is SSHAT and CDR2 is FNYEAQ (reference sequence). The CDR3 loop spans 14 amino acids. V dropped 5 bases and J dropped 8; count of bases not matched to a gene: 6.

The chain couples TRBV27 to TRBJ2-1, with TRBD2 as a possible D gene (5 bases). The CDR3 runs 13 residues. Trimming stripped 7 bases from V and 4 bases from J, with 11 bases between. Germline CDR1 reads MNHEY; CDR2 reads SMNVEV (reference sequence). The CDR3 sequence is CASTGIGYNEQFF. CDR3 sequence (DNA): TGTGCCAGCACCGGGATAGGGTACAATGAGCAGTTCTTC.

V gene TRBV10-3 combines with J gene TRBJ1-1; 9 nucleotides agree with TRBD1. J gave up 6 bases and V 6 bases, and 5 bases lay outside the gene matches. CDR1 and CDR2 (germline): ENHRY, SYGVKD. This CDR3 contains 13 residues. For the CDR3, the DNA is TGTGCCATCAGCCCGGGACAGGGACCTGAAGCTTTCTTT. It codes for CAISPGQGPEAFF.

In the case of this clone: This same CDR3 is encoded by further DNA sequences in the sample. This chain connects TRBV9 to TRBJ2-1; D gene ambiguous. This CDR3 is 15 amino acids long. V lost 0 bases, J lost 0 bases, and 7 bases lay in between. Germline V lookup: CDR1 SGDLS, CDR2 YYNGEE. CDR3 in amino acids: CASSVDGGSYNEQFF. In DNA form, the CDR3 reads TGTGCCAGCAGCGTAGATGGCGGCTCCTACAATGAGCAGTTCTTC.